This is a list of T cell receptor beta chains from one sample in a study of metastatic and nonmetastatic thyroid tumors. With MiXCR, TCRdb called clones anew from the PCR reads. The repertoire has approximately 9,700 clones, 32% of them found once; the top ten carry approximately 4.4%. Material for sequencing was tumor tissue. These TCRs come from a female donor with papillary thyroid cancer or a benign thyroid nodule (not recorded which). Some clones in this sample may be carry-over from other donors' samples. CDR3s include the opening cysteine and the closing phenylalanine or tryptophan. The D gene is left open where the match is weak. Some rows have no size entry. The others give once, few or many, or a class for an expanded clone.

>TRBJ2-1|NA|TRBV5-1|TRBD2
CASSLGTSANEQFF
TGCGCCAGCAGCTTGGGTACTAGCGCTAATGAGCAGTTCTTC
>TRBJ2-7|NA|TRBV11-2|TRBD1
CASSITGVGNYEQYF
TGTGCCAGCAGCATAACAGGGGTCGGGAACTACGAGCAGTACTTC
>TRBJ2-7|NA|TRBV24-1|NA
CATSSVTEFPYEQYF
TGTGCCACCTCGTCGGTAACGGAGTTTCCCTACGAGCAGTACTTC
>TRBJ2-7|NA|TRBV20-1|TRBD2
CSARVAGGMGEQYF
TGCAGTGCTAGAGTAGCGGGAGGAATGGGGGAGCAGTACTTC
>TRBJ2-3|medium-sized|TRBV6-1|NA
CASTQGGLWDTQYF
TGTGCCAGCACTCAGGGGGGCTTGTGGGATACGCAGTATTTT
>TRBJ1-1|few|TRBV19|NA
CASTVGWASEAFF
TGTGCCAGTACAGTCGGATGGGCCAGCGAAGCTTTCTTT
>TRBJ1-5|medium-sized|TRBV13|NA
CASSLRGADNQPQHF
TGTGCCAGCAGCTTACGGGGGGCGGACAATCAGCCCCAGCATTTT
>TRBJ2-1|few|TRBV28|NA
CASSRSSGDEQFF
TGTGCCAGCAGTCGAAGTTCGGGGGATGAGCAGTTCTTC
>TRBJ2-7|NA|TRBV12-3/TRBV12-4|TRBD2
CASSLLAGSYEQYF
TGTGCCAGCAGTTTACTAGCGGGCTCCTACGAGCAGTACTTC
>TRBJ1-5|medium-sized|TRBV6-4|NA
CASSGLGSGQPQHF
TGTGCCAGCAGTGGACTAGGGTCAGGTCAGCCCCAGCATTTT
>TRBJ1-1|few|TRBV27|NA
CASSLGIPGWTEAFF
TGTGCCAGCAGTTTAGGGATCCCAGGGTGGACTGAAGCTTTCTTT
>TRBJ2-7|NA|TRBV2|NA
CASSEGGSSGEQYF
TGTGCCAGCAGTGAAGGAGGGTCTTCGGGCGAGCAGTACTTC
>TRBJ2-7|NA|TRBV11-3|NA
CASSLRTYEQYF
TGTGCCAGCAGCTTACGGACGTACGAGCAGTACTTC
>TRBJ2-7|medium-sized|TRBV28|NA
CASGRTRSNYEQYF
TGTGCCAGCGGCCGTACTAGATCCAATTACGAGCAGTACTTC
>TRBJ1-1|NA|TRBV20-1|NA
CSATSLPGTVTPMNTEAFF
TGCAGTGCTACATCTCTTCCAGGGACGGTGACCCCCATGAACACTGAAGCTTTCTTT
>TRBJ2-7|few|TRBV28|NA
CASSSYTGDTSSYEQYF
TGTGCCAGCAGTTCCTATACCGGGGACACGAGCTCCTACGAGCAGTACTTC
>TRBJ2-7|NA|TRBV28|TRBD2
CASSPQTSSGTTYEQYF
TGTGCCAGCAGTCCACAGACTTCGAGCGGGACCACCTACGAGCAGTACTTC
>TRBJ2-3|medium-sized|TRBV4-1|TRBD2
CASSRYVRESTDTQYF
TGCGCCAGCAGCCGTTACGTGCGGGAGAGCACAGATACGCAGTATTTT
>TRBJ2-7|NA|TRBV7-4|TRBD2
CALPLGLAVSYEQYF
TGTGCCTTACCGTTAGGACTAGCAGTATCCTACGAGCAGTACTTC
>TRBJ2-5|few|TRBV6-1|TRBD1
CAINPGTGAETQYF
TGTGCCATCAACCCCGGGACAGGGGCGGAGACCCAGTACTTC
>TRBJ2-3|medium-sized|TRBV6-1|TRBD2
CASSFAGDLTDTQYF
TGTGCCAGCAGTTTCGCGGGAGACTTGACAGATACGCAGTATTTT
>TRBJ2-5|NA|TRBV20-1|TRBD1
CSAQDRGQGQETQYF
TGCAGTGCCCAAGACAGGGGGCAGGGACAAGAGACCCAGTACTTC
>TRBJ2-7|medium-sized|TRBV11-2|NA
CASSLAGTPYEQYF
TGTGCCAGCAGCTTAGCTGGGACCCCCTACGAGCAGTACTTC
>TRBJ2-3|NA|TRBV6-1|TRBD2
CASSLGLANTDTQYF
TGTGCCAGCAGTTTGGGACTAGCTAACACAGATACGCAGTATTTT
>TRBJ2-3|NA|TRBV5-1|NA
CASSYRIGEPTDTQYF
TGCGCCAGCAGCTACAGAATAGGGGAACCCACAGATACGCAGTATTTT
>TRBJ1-1|NA|TRBV12-3/TRBV12-4|TRBD1
CASHESGQGNTEAFF
TGTGCCAGCCACGAATCCGGACAGGGGAACACTGAAGCTTTCTTT
>TRBJ1-5|few|TRBV6-1|NA
CASSADWGNQPQHF
TGTGCCAGCAGTGCGGACTGGGGGAATCAGCCCCAGCATTTT
>TRBJ1-2|many|TRBV6-2/TRBV6-3|NA
CASSYSVGYGYTF
TGTGCCAGCAGTTACTCGGTAGGGTATGGCTACACCTTC
>TRBJ1-5|few|TRBV6-2/TRBV6-3|NA
CASSYPKGPHF
TGTGCCAGCAGTTACCCGAAAGGGCCGCATTTT
>TRBJ2-7|few|TRBV6-1|NA
CASSKGRYEQYF
TGTGCCAGCAGCAAAGGACGCTACGAGCAGTACTTC
>TRBJ2-6|NA|TRBV7-8|NA
CASSLPTSVANVLTF
TGTGCCAGCAGCTTGCCCACATCTGTGGCCAACGTCCTGACTTTC
>TRBJ1-5|few|TRBV4-1|NA
CASSQGHFNQPQHF
TGCGCCAGCAGCCAGGGACACTTCAATCAGCCCCAGCATTTT
>TRBJ2-3|many|TRBV5-6|NA
CASSLGGPSTDTQYF
TGTGCCAGCAGCTTGGGGGGCCCGAGCACAGATACGCAGTATTTT
>TRBJ1-6|medium-sized|TRBV5-1|NA
CASSFDRESPLHF
TGCGCCAGCAGCTTTGACAGAGAATCACCCCTCCACTTT
>TRBJ1-1|NA|TRBV7-2|NA
CASTRAFF
TGTGCCAGCACAAGAGCTTTCTTT
>TRBJ2-2|NA|TRBV20-1|TRBD1
CSARDPTGTATGELFF
TGCAGTGCTAGAGATCCCACCGGGACAGCCACCGGGGAGCTGTTTTTT
>TRBJ2-3|NA|TRBV20-1|NA
CSARDFSGVGGTDTQYF
TGCAGTGCTAGAGATTTCTCGGGGGTAGGCGGCACAGATACGCAGTATTTT
>TRBJ2-7|NA|TRBV4-1|NA
CASGQARSSGYEQYF
TGCGCCAGCGGACAAGCCAGGAGCAGCGGCTACGAGCAGTACTTC
>TRBJ1-1|NA|TRBV20-1|NA
CSAREIRDRGRRPNTEAFF
TGCAGTGCTAGAGAGATCCGGGACCGGGGCCGACGGCCGAACACTGAAGCTTTCTTT
>TRBJ2-7|NA|TRBV6-1|NA
CARRGLAYEQYF
TGTGCCAGAAGGGGGCTAGCGTACGAGCAGTACTTC
>TRBJ1-1|NA|TRBV20-1|NA
CSAVAGVGAEAFF
TGCAGTGCTGTTGCGGGGGTAGGGGCTGAAGCTTTCTTT
>TRBJ1-5|medium-sized|TRBV20-1|NA
CSAGQPQMNQPQHF
TGCAGTGCTGGACAGCCCCAAATGAATCAGCCCCAGCATTTT
>TRBJ2-7|NA|TRBV27|TRBD1
CASKQEQGYEQYF
TGTGCCAGTAAGCAGGAACAGGGGTACGAGCAGTACTTC
>TRBJ2-3|many|TRBV7-9|NA
CASSYSLGTDTQYF
TGTGCCAGCAGCTATAGCCTAGGCACAGATACGCAGTATTTT
>TRBJ2-3|medium-sized|TRBV12-3/TRBV12-4|NA
CASSLGLSSTDTQYF
TGTGCCAGCAGTTTGGGGCTGTCTAGCACAGATACGCAGTATTTT